This T cell receptor (beta chain) was identified in a study of control samples from healthy donors and cancer patients (dated by TCRdb to 2018 to 2020). Libraries were prepared through the immunoSEQ multiplex PCR assay. As stored in TCRdb, this immuneACCESS dataset retains in-frame rearrangements with V and J assigned. A fraction of the clones does not appear; measured against another copy, unresolved V genes explain less than half of the discrepancy, and the remainder lacks a known reason. This sample holds some 70,000 clones; about 83% were observed only once. The ten largest clones represent 15% to 19% of the sample. At the junction V is shortened by 3 bases and J by 1 base; bases outside the gene matches: 4. From the germline V gene, CDR1 is SGDLS and CDR2 is YYNGEE. From its cysteine to its phenylalanine, the CDR3 spans 16 amino acids. Only the CDR3 portion is preserved as DNA: 48 bases, with reading frame beginning at the first base.

Notes on this clone: What this receptor recognizes is not known. No base qualities exist here, and no much larger clone lies one base off it.

Material: blood. The clonotype comes from a man between 60 and 75 years old in good health. This sequence uses TRBV9 and TRBJ2-3; a stretch of 11 junction bases matches TRBD2. In nucleotides, the sequence is TGTGCCAGCAGCGCCCTAGCGGGAGGACGCACAGATACGCAGTATTTT. Its translation is CASSALAGGRTDTQYF.